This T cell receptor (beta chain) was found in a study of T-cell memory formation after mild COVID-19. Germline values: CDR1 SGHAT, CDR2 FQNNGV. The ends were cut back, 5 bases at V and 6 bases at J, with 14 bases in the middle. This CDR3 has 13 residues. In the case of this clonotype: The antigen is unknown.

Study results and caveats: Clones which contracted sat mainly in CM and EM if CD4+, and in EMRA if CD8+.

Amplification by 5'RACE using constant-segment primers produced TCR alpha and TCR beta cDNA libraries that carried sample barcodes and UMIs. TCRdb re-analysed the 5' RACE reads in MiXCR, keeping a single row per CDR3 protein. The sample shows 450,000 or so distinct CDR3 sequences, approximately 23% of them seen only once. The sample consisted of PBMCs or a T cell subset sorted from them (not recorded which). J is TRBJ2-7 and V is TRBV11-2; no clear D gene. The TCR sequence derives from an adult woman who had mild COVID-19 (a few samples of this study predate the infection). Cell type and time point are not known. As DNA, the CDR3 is TGTGCCAGCAGCGGCGAACCTATCGCCGAGCAGTACTTC. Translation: CASSGEPIAEQYF.